The 13 T cell receptor beta chains reported below all come from one sample, sequenced in a study of Ad26.COV2.S vaccination and SARS-CoV-2 variants. Using immunoSEQ multiplex PCR, the repertoire was profiled, and TCRdb retains in-frame clones only, with some absent. Counted here are hundreds of thousands of clones, about nine tenths occurring once; the ten biggest clones make up under 2%. Treatment here: approximately 18 received Ad26.COV2.S at low or high dose, single or two shots; 5 received placebo; per-sample allocation not given. Each sample was drawn 63 days after the first injection (of vaccine or placebo). The source material was peripheral blood, sampled in a trial of Ad26.COV2.S vaccine versus placebo. Receptor source: a person between 18 and 65 years old who received the Ad26.COV2.S COVID-19 vaccine or a placebo.

The chain links TRBV30 to TRBJ2-7; TRBD2 aligns across 10 bases. CDR1 is GTSNPN and CDR2 is SVGIG in the germline V gene (reference sequence). Unmatched junction bases numbered 16, after V lost 0 bases and J lost 8 bases. The length of the CDR3 is 17 residues. The CDR3 DNA reads as TGTGCCTGGAGTGTCACTAGCGGGGACCCCTTCGGAGTGAAGCAGTACTTC. Translating it yields CAWSVTSGDPFGVKQYF.

V usage is TRBV5-1 and J usage is TRBJ2-1; D is uncertain. The germline gives CDR1 SGHRS, CDR2 YFSETQ. The CDR3 has 15 residues. Trimming stripped 0 bases from V and 1 base from J, with 8 bases between. Here the CDR3 reads CASSLVTDSYNEQFF. In nucleotides, the CDR3 is TGCGCCAGCAGCTTGGTTACTGATTCCTACAATGAGCAGTTCTTC.

This sequence joins TRBV28 and TRBJ2-7; 9 positions match TRBD1. The J segment lost 7 bases and the V segment lost 6 bases, leaving 7 bases of the junction unmatched. The CDR3 consists of 13 residues. Germline V gene lookup returns CDR1 MDHEN and CDR2 SYDVKM. DNA of the CDR3: TGTGCCAGCAGGCGGGACAGGGTGAGGGAGCAGTACTTC. This sequence encodes CASRRDRVREQYF. Full variable domain (missing parts from reference TRBV28 and TRBJ2-7): DVKVTQSSRYLVKRTGEKVFLECVQDMDHENMFWYRQDPGLGLRLIYFSYDVKMKEKGDIPEGYSVSREKKERFSLILESASTNQTSMYLCASRRDRVREQYFGPGTRLTVT.

This chain connects TRBV12-3 or TRBV12-4 to TRBJ2-4; D is uncertain. V lost 0 bases and J lost 6, with 3 bases in between. The CDR3 extends over 12 amino acids. The CDR3 bases are TGTGCCAGCAGTTTAGCCGGAAACATTCAGTACTTC. This encodes CASSLAGNIQYF.

V and J are TRBV5-4 and TRBJ2-1, with TRBD2 identical over 7 bases. From germline, CDR1 is SGHNT and CDR2 YYREEE (reference sequence). J gave up 2 bases and V 4 bases, and 6 bases lay outside the gene matches. The CDR3 is made up of 15 amino acids. The CDR3 DNA sequence: TGTGCCAGCAGCCGTCTTCTAGCGGCCTACAATGAGCAGTTCTTC. Translation gives CASSRLLAAYNEQFF.

The chain has TRBV28 and TRBJ2-7, with 8 nucleotides matching TRBD2. The ends lost 2 bases at V and 0 bases at J; junction bases unmatched: 6. The V gene's germline CDR1 is MDHEN and CDR2 SYDVKM. The CDR3 sequence is 16 residues long. The CDR3 loop is CASSLRGGSVSYEQYF. Here the CDR3 DNA reads TGTGCCAGCAGTTTACGGGGGGGATCGGTCTCCTACGAGCAGTACTTC.

This chain links TRBV4-1 with TRBJ2-5, with D possibly matching TRBD1 (6 bases). This CDR3 spans 14 amino acids. V was cut by 2 bases and J by 5 bases, with 12 bases left in between. Germline values: CDR1 MGHRA, CDR2 YSYEKL. CDR3 sequence (DNA): TGCGCCAGCAGCCAAACGGATAGGGGGGAGACCCAGTACTTC. Translated: CASSQTDRGETQYF.

J is TRBJ1-5 and V is TRBV18; no clear D gene. V lost 2 bases and J lost 3, with 11 bases in between. The CDR3 is 15 amino acids. The germline CDR1 and CDR2 sequences are KGHSH and LQKENI. The CDR3 sequence is CASSPGQVSNQPQHF. The DNA for the CDR3 is TGTGCCAGCTCACCAGGCCAGGTCTCCAATCAGCCCCAGCATTTT.

The chain carries TRBV2 and TRBJ2-3; D not resolved. Trimming stripped 8 bases from V and 1 base from J, with 22 bases between. CDR1 and CDR2 (germline): SNHLY, FYNNEI. The CDR3 runs to 17 residues. CDR3 region: CASEGPRRHGGTDTQYF. CDR3 DNA sequence: TGTGCCAGCGAAGGCCCTCGGCGGCATGGTGGCACAGATACGCAGTATTTT.

The genes are TRBV5-6 and TRBJ1-2; D gene uncertain. Germline CDR1 SGHDT, CDR2 YYEEEE. The CDR3 is 14 residues long. Between the trimmed V and J ends, which lost 0 bases and 4 bases, there was a span of 10 bases. CDR3 amino acids: CASSLADPSYGYTF. In nucleotides, the CDR3 is TGTGCCAGCAGCTTGGCGGATCCGAGCTATGGCTACACCTTC.

The sample holds one count of this clone. The chain carries TRBV7-9 and TRBJ2-1, with 8 bases that match TRBD1. CDR1 and CDR2 (germline): SEHNR, FQNEAQ (reference sequence). Losses at the gene ends were 5 bases for V and 3 bases for J; bases not matched to a gene: 3. The length of the CDR3 is 14 residues. The CDR3 coding sequence is TGTGCCAGCAGCCCCAGGGGGCTCTACAATGAGCAGTTCTTC. This codes for CASSPRGLYNEQFF.

The chain recombines TRBV7-9 with TRBJ2-5, with a tentative D call TRBD2 (5 bases). The CDR3 consists of 15 residues. Trimming cost V 5 bases and J 9 bases, with 22 bases left between them. CDR1 and CDR2 (germline): SEHNR, FQNEAQ (reference sequence). In DNA form, the CDR3 reads TGTGCCAGCAGCGACGGGATGCCCGGTGTGGCGGCCCAGTACTTC. Translated: CASSDGMPGVAAQYF.

This chain joins TRBV5-1 and TRBJ1-6, with D unclear. CDR3 length: 14 residues. The ends were cut back, 0 bases at V and 8 bases at J, with 9 bases in the middle. Germline V lookup: CDR1 SGHRS, CDR2 YFSETQ. The CDR3 reads CASSLAGFDSPLHF. The CDR3 region has the DNA TGCGCCAGCAGCTTGGCTGGGTTTGATTCACCCCTCCACTTT.